The entry that follows covers one TCR beta chain sequence. The sample originates from a study of cytotoxic CD8 clonotypes in ibrutinib-treated CLL. The repertoire was sequenced with immunoSEQ multiplex PCR; TCRdb's copy has only in-frame clones and lacks some. The sample has nearly 300,000 clones, more than 70% seen once. Germline V lookup: CDR1 MNHNS, CDR2 SASEGT. V gave up 8 bases and J gave up 2 bases; unmatched junction bases: 10. The CDR3 loop spans 15 amino acids. Sequenced material: PBMCs, taken at disease progression, from a patient treated with ibrutinib. This receptor was identified in a human donor with chronic lymphocytic leukemia. The chain uses TRBV6-1 and TRBJ1-2; 8 nucleotides line up with TRBD1. As DNA, the CDR3 is TGTGCCAGCCGAAGGGCAGGGGGCCCGAACTATGGCTACACCTTC. Its protein product is CASRRAGGPNYGYTF.